The source of this T cell receptor (beta chain) is a study of regulatory T cells in long-lasting Graves disease. As for the study in general: Positivity for TSH receptor antibodies plus over 5 years of antithyroid drugs meant persistent Graves' disease.

Sequencing libraries for TCR beta were prepared with iRepertoire HTBI primers and Arm-PCR of CDR3 regions. TCRdb called the multiplex PCR reads again in MiXCR, with one record for every CDR3 protein. Of a few hundred thousand distinct CDR3 sequences in the sample, around 23% were seen once. This clonotype showed up just a few times. Time point defined: persistent/refractory GD, antithyroid drugs over 5 years with positive TRAb. PBMCs provided the RNA from which the TCR library was made. EDTA tubes were used for drawing about 9 milliliters of peripheral blood. The sample here was peripheral blood mononuclear cells (PBMCs), taken when the disease was refractory, from a patient treated with antithyroid drugs. The sequence came from a woman in her thirties or forties with Graves disease.

The chain's CDR3 is CAWDRRGDEKLFF. CDR3 in DNA: TGTGCCTGGGATCGAAGGGGTGATGAAAAACTGTTTTTT. This chain links TRBV30 with TRBJ1-4; possibly TRBD1 for D (5 bases). The germline V gene has CDR1 GTSNPN and CDR2 SVGIG (reference sequence). Trimming cost V 5 bases and J 6 bases, with 13 bases left between them. The CDR3 runs 13 residues. Full variable domain (rest looked up from reference TRBV30 and TRBJ1-4): SQTIHQWPATLVQPVGSPLSLECTVEGTSNPNLYWYRQAAGRGLQLLFYSVGIGQISSEVPQNLSASRPQDRQFILSSKKLLLSDSGFYLCAWDRRGDEKLFFGSGTQLSVL.